This T cell receptor beta chain was sequenced for a study of cytomegalovirus exposure and HLA in healthy donors. Findings and caveats of the study: Rare TCR sequences dominated, though some public TCRs recurred in many donors. Later analysis demonstrated an association between a missense DCLRE1C variant and TCR beta V- and J-gene trimming.

Everyone who donated was a healthy bone marrow donor. The PCR made use of 60 Vbeta and 13 Jbeta primers. Only in-frame clones appear in the TCRdb table, and some are missing; sequencing was by immunoSEQ multiplex PCR. The repertoire consists of roughly 120,000 clones, with roughly 78% occurring once and the leading ten covering more than 2.5%. This clone has a handful of counts. As yet, its antigen is unknown. The TCR sequence derives from a male donor in good health and CMV-seronegative. The sample consisted of PBMCs.

The CDR3 region has the DNA TGTGCCAGCCAGGGGGCAGGGGAGACCCAGTACTTC. Translating it yields CASQGAGETQYF. The V and J genes are TRBV2 and TRBJ2-5; 8 bases are a match to TRBD1. This CDR3 has 12 amino acids. Trimming removed 8 bases from V and 5 bases from J; junction bases left unmatched: 4. Germline CDR1 and CDR2: SNHLY and FYNNEI.